One sample yielded the 28 T cell receptor beta chains listed below, sequenced in a study of neoadjuvant anti-PD-1 for oral cavity cancer. The repertoire was sequenced with immunoSEQ multiplex PCR; TCRdb's copy has only in-frame clones and lacks some. The table lists over 13,000 clones, nearly 75% of them singletons. As to time point: after neoadjuvant nivolumab, at surgical resection. The sequences come from PBMCs, collected after nivolumab (anti-PD-1) treatment. The receptors come from a person aged 40-85 years with oral cavity squamous cell carcinoma.

This chain links TRBV7-8 with TRBJ2-7, with 10 bases matching TRBD2. The germline CDR1 and CDR2 sequences are SGHVS and FQNEAQ. CDR3 length: 15 amino acids. The V and J ends lost 3 bases and 4 bases, in that order; junction bases with no gene match: 6. In DNA, the CDR3 is TGTGCCAGCAGCTTTCGGAGACTAGCGGGTTACGAGCAGTACTTC. Protein: CASSFRRLAGYEQYF.

The chain couples TRBV30 to TRBJ1-3; 7 nucleotides agree with TRBD1. The CDR3 runs 16 residues. V lost 3 bases to trimming and J lost 4 bases; unmatched junction nucleotides: 12. Germline V CDR1 and CDR2: GTSNPN, SVGIG (reference sequence). The CDR3 sequence: CAWRRRRGIPGNTIYF. CDR3 bases: TGTGCCTGGAGGCGGCGCAGGGGGATACCCGGAAACACCATATATTTT.

This chain joins TRBV11-1 and TRBJ1-1; 7 bases line up with TRBD1. Trimming at V came to 2 bases and at J to 6 bases, leaving 6 bases not matched to a gene. The V gene's germline CDR1 is SGHAT and CDR2 FQDESV (reference sequence). This CDR3 region has 14 residues. For the CDR3, the DNA is TGTGCCAGCAGCTTACGACAGGGCTTAGCTGAAGCTTTCTTT. This translates into CASSLRQGLAEAFF. Full variable domain (outside the CDR3, taken from reference TRBV11-1 and TRBJ1-1): EAEVAQSPRYKITEKSQAVAFWCDPISGHATLYWYRQILGQGPELLVQFQDESVVDDSQLPKDRFSAERLKGVDSTLKIQPAELGDSAMYLCASSLRQGLAEAFFGQGTRLTVV.

The chain has TRBV2 and TRBJ1-2; D might be TRBD1 (6 bases). CDR3 length: 15 residues. Trimming removed 2 bases at V and 4 bases at J, with 14 bases between. CDR1 and CDR2 from the germline V gene are SNHLY and FYNNEI. This CDR3 reads CASSENKGELYGYTF. The CDR3 coding sequence is TGTGCCAGCAGTGAAAATAAGGGGGAGCTCTATGGCTACACCTTC. Full variable domain (outside the CDR3, taken from reference TRBV2 and TRBJ1-2): EPEVTQTPSHQVTQMGQEVILRCVPISNHLYFYWYRQILGQKVEFLVSFYNNEISEKSEIFDDQFSVERPDGSNFTLKIRSTKLEDSAMYFCASSENKGELYGYTFGSGTRLTVV.

The chain joins TRBV9 to TRBJ2-3; the match to TRBD1 covers 9 bases. The CDR3 has 14 residues. The V segment lost 3 bases and the J segment 6 bases; nucleotides outside the gene matches: 5. The germline CDR1 and CDR2 sequences are SGDLS and YYNGEE. The CDR3 DNA sequence: TGTGCCAGCAGCGGGACAGGGGCCGGGGATACGCAGTATTTT. This codes for CASSGTGAGDTQYF.

This sequence joins TRBV30 and TRBJ1-5; D not resolved. V was shortened by 0 bases and J by 1 base, with 4 bases between the two germline ends. The CDR3 is 13 residues long. Per the germline V gene, CDR1 is GTSNPN and CDR2 is SVGIG (reference sequence). This CDR3 is CAWSVHSNQPQHF. The CDR3 region has the DNA TGTGCCTGGAGTGTACACAGCAATCAGCCCCAGCATTTT.

The chain couples TRBV7-2 to TRBJ2-7, with 7 bases that match TRBD2. Germline CDR1 reads SGHTA; CDR2 reads FQGNSA. The CDR3 consists of 14 residues. V was clipped by 6 bases and J by 1 base; unmatched bases: 6. CDR3 region: CASRAGEQSYEQYF. The CDR3 DNA reads TGTGCCAGCAGGGCGGGGGAACAGTCCTACGAGCAGTACTTC.

This clone came up once. The chain recombines TRBV6-1 with TRBJ2-3, with TRBD2 identical over 9 bases. V lost 3 bases and J lost 5; bases outside the gene matches: 0. In germline, CDR1 is MNHNS, CDR2 SASEGT. The CDR3 spans 13 residues. CDR3 sequence: CASSETSGDTQYF. CDR3 DNA sequence: TGTGCCAGCAGTGAGACTAGCGGAGATACGCAGTATTTT.

The J gene is TRBJ2-1, the V gene TRBV7-8; the match to TRBD2 covers 10 bases. Germline V gives CDR1 SGHVS, CDR2 FQNEAQ. The ends lost 5 bases at V and 4 bases at J; junction bases unmatched: 5. The CDR3 runs to 15 residues. The CDR3 DNA reads as TGTGCCAGCAGCCAAACTAGCGGGGTATACAATGAGCAGTTCTTC. It translates to CASSQTSGVYNEQFF.

This sequence joins TRBV14 and TRBJ2-5, with 8 bases matching TRBD2. Germline loops: CDR1 SGHDN, CDR2 FVKESK. V gave up 4 bases and J gave up 5 bases; unmatched junction bases: 15. This CDR3 is built from 17 residues. The CDR3 DNA reads as TGTGCCAGCAGCCCCGGATCAGGGGCGGGGGGATGGGAGACCCAGTACTTC. Its translation is CASSPGSGAGGWETQYF.

The genes are TRBV6-1 and TRBJ1-3; D is unclear. V lost 2 bases, J lost 0 bases, and 17 bases lay in between. The CDR3 runs to 18 residues. Germline V gene lookup returns CDR1 MNHNS and CDR2 SASEGT. The CDR3 nucleotides are TGTGCCAGCAGTGAACTTTGGATTGGCAGAAGCTCTGGAAACACCATATATTTT. This translates into CASSELWIGRSSGNTIYF.

This rearrangement joins TRBV10-1 to TRBJ2-3; 12 positions agree with TRBD2. V was pared by 2 bases and J by 5 bases, with 5 bases of the junction left unmatched. This CDR3 contains 16 residues. Germline-derived CDR1 and CDR2 are WNHNN and SYGVQD (reference sequence). The CDR3: CASSEGLAGSLDTQYF. In nucleotides, the CDR3 is TGCGCCAGCAGTGAGGGACTAGCGGGGAGTTTAGATACGCAGTATTTT.

The gene calls are TRBV5-1 and TRBJ2-2; D might be TRBD1 (6 bases). The CDR3 runs to 15 residues. Germline assignment: CDR1 SGHRS and CDR2 YFSETQ. Deletions cut 5 bases from V and 0 bases from J, with 11 bases between. The CDR3, as DNA: TGCGCCAGCAGTCGGGACACCCCGAACACCGGGGAGCTGTTTTTT. It translates to CASSRDTPNTGELFF.

This chain connects TRBV7-9 to TRBJ2-2, with D possibly matching TRBD2 (6 bases). The CDR3 covers 17 residues. The ends were cut back, 3 bases at V and 7 bases at J, with 21 bases in the middle. Germline V gene lookup returns CDR1 SEHNR and CDR2 FQNEAQ (reference sequence). The CDR3 nucleotides read TGTGCCAGCAGCTTGCCTCCCCCGGAGGGGCGCATCGGGGAGCTGTTTTTT. Translating gives CASSLPPPEGRIGELFF.

The chain carries TRBV5-6 and TRBJ2-3; 7 bases map to TRBD2. V was pared by 7 bases and J by 4 bases, with 9 bases of the junction left unmatched. Germline-derived CDR1 and CDR2 are SGHDT and YYEEEE. This CDR3 is built from 14 residues. The CDR3 reads CASVRSGGADTQYF. The CDR3 nucleotides read TGTGCCAGCGTCAGGTCTGGGGGGGCAGATACGCAGTATTTT.

The CDR3 DNA reads TGTGCCAGCAGCCAGAGCAACGAAGGCTCACCCCTCCACTTT. This translates into CASSQSNEGSPLHF. The chain uses TRBV4-2 and TRBJ1-6; no clear D gene. V was shortened by 3 bases and J by 10 bases, with 13 bases between the two germline ends. The CDR3 runs 14 residues. CDR1 LGHNA and CDR2 YNFKEQ come from the germline V gene.

The V and J genes are TRBV4-2 and TRBJ2-7, with 8 positions matching TRBD2. Looked up from germline, CDR1 is LGHNA and CDR2 is YNFKEQ. CDR3 length: 14 amino acids. Germline trimming cut 1 base from V and 3 bases from J; bases unmatched to any gene: 2. This CDR3 is CASSQGSGDYEQYF. CDR3 sequence (DNA): TGTGCCAGCAGCCAAGGTAGCGGGGACTACGAGCAGTACTTC.

This sequence joins TRBV29-1 and TRBJ2-7; D uncertain. The germline V gene encodes CDR1 SQVTM and CDR2 ANQGSEA. V was cut by 4 bases and J by 5 bases, with 15 bases left in between. The CDR3 extends over 13 amino acids. CDR3 sequence: CSVVILNTNEQYF. CDR3 coding DNA: TGCAGCGTTGTTATCCTTAACACCAACGAGCAGTACTTC.

V gene TRBV20-1 combines with J gene TRBJ2-5; D is possibly TRBD1 or TRBD2 (6 bases each). Germline loops: CDR1 DFQATT, CDR2 SNEGSKA (reference sequence). The CDR3 covers 11 residues. The V end lost 6 bases, the J end lost 2 bases, and 7 bases lay between the germline ends. DNA of the CDR3: TGCAGTGCAGGGGGGCAAGAGACCCAGTACTTC. Translated, it gives CSAGGQETQYF.

The chain joins TRBV5-6 to TRBJ1-1; D not certain. Germline lookup yields CDR1 SGHDT and CDR2 YYEEEE. The ends were cut back, 0 bases at V and 1 base at J, with 7 bases in the middle. The CDR3 sequence is 14 residues long. The CDR3 is CASSLASGNTEAFF. Here the CDR3 DNA reads TGTGCCAGCAGCTTGGCTTCAGGGAACACTGAAGCTTTCTTT.

CDR3 sequence reads: CASSSGLAGEPKDTQYF. The CDR3 DNA is TGTGCCAGCAGCTCCGGACTAGCGGGGGAGCCTAAGGATACGCAGTATTTT. J is TRBJ2-3 and V is TRBV12-1; the table's D gene call, TRBD2, was not cross checked with the DNA. TRBV12-1 constitutes a pseudogene. The CDR3 has 17 residues.

J is TRBJ2-1 and V is TRBV2, with unresolved D. The CDR3 length is 14 residues. The germline V and J ends were trimmed by 7 bases and 0 bases, with 10 bases remaining between them. Germline CDR1 reads SNHLY; CDR2 reads FYNNEI. In nucleotides, the CDR3 is TGTGCCAGCACCGAACTTAGCTCCTACAATGAGCAGTTCTTC. Amino acids: CASTELSSYNEQFF.

This sequence joins TRBV30 and TRBJ2-7; D may be TRBD2 (6 bases). V shed 8 bases and J shed 5 bases, with 16 bases lying between them. CDR1 and CDR2 from the germline V gene are GTSNPN and SVGIG (reference sequence). This CDR3 contains 12 residues. CDR3 nucleotide sequence: TGTGCCGGACGGGACTGGCCGAACGAGCAGTACTTC. Translating it yields CAGRDWPNEQYF.

The chain has TRBV11-2 and TRBJ2-7, with TRBD2 matching over 8 bases. Per germline, CDR1 SGHAT and CDR2 FQNNGV. The trim removed 1 base at V and 4 bases at J, leaving 3 bases unmatched. This CDR3 comprises 14 residues. CDR3 sequence: CASSLVSGEYEQYF. Here the CDR3 DNA reads TGTGCCAGCAGCTTAGTTAGCGGGGAATACGAGCAGTACTTC.

The chain combines TRBV7-8 with TRBJ2-3; no reliable D call. Germline CDR1 reads SGHVS; CDR2 reads FQNEAQ. V shed 5 bases and J shed 2 bases, with 14 bases lying between them. The CDR3 consists of 15 residues. The CDR3, as DNA: TGTGCCAGCAGCCCAGCAGAGGAGAACACAGATACGCAGTATTTT. Translating it yields CASSPAEENTDTQYF.

The V call is TRBV6-4, the J call TRBJ2-2; a weak D match, TRBD2 (5 bases). Trimming took 3 bases from V and 3 from J, leaving 11 bases between them. Germline V gene data show CDR1 as MRHNA and CDR2 as SNTAGT. The CDR3 runs to 15 residues. The CDR3: CASSERAGDTGELFF. In DNA, the CDR3 is TGTGCCAGCAGTGAAAGGGCCGGGGACACCGGGGAGCTGTTTTTT.

The chain is built from TRBV29-1 and TRBJ1-1, with TRBD1 matching 11 bases. The CDR3 covers 13 residues. V shed 8 bases and J 5 bases; nucleotides not matched to a gene: 7. CDR1 and CDR2 from the germline V gene are SQVTM and ANQGSEA. The CDR3 spells CSLQGQGGTEAFF. Here the CDR3 DNA reads TGCAGCTTGCAGGGACAGGGGGGGACTGAAGCTTTCTTT. The full variable domain, its missing parts supplied by reference TRBV29-1 and TRBJ1-1, is SAVISQKPSRDICQRGTSLTIQCQVDSQVTMMFWYRQQPGQSLTLIATANQGSEATYESGFVIDKFPISRPNLTFSTLTVSNMSPEDSSIYLCSLQGQGGTEAFFGQGTRLTVV.

The chain recombines TRBV30 with TRBJ2-3; TRBD2 aligns across 8 bases. CDR1 is GTSNPN and CDR2 is SVGIG in the germline V gene (reference sequence). V dropped 1 base and J dropped 3; count of bases not matched to a gene: 6. The CDR3 sequence is 15 residues long. As DNA, the CDR3 is TGTGCCTGGAGTGCGAGCGGGGGAGCTACAGATACGCAGTATTTT. This encodes CAWSASGGATDTQYF. The full variable domain, its missing parts supplied by reference TRBV30 and TRBJ2-3, is SQTIHQWPATLVQPVGSPLSLECTVEGTSNPNLYWYRQAAGRGLQLLFYSVGIGQISSEVPQNLSASRPQDRQFILSSKKLLLSDSGFYLCAWSASGGATDTQYFGPGTRLTVL.